This T cell receptor (beta chain) was recovered during a study of shared clonotypes between healthy human individuals. Findings and caveats of the study: As a rule, naive subsets had a larger estimated richness than memory subsets. Sorted-subset sequencing was shown by rarefaction to be incomplete despite large depth.

Generated by immunoSEQ multiplex PCR, the TCRdb table keeps only in-frame clones and is missing some. The top ten hold roughly 1.7% of the sample, which has roughly 2,000,000 clones, 80% to 95% seen once. Turning to this clone: The antigen remains unidentified.

In the naive CD8 group, cells lacked CD45RO and were positively selected for CCR7, so terminally differentiated effector memory CD45RA+ cells were left out. Per the germline V gene, CDR1 is MGHRA and CDR2 is YSYEKL. V was shortened by 1 base and J by 11 bases, with 14 bases between the two germline ends. The CDR3 consists of 13 residues. The receptor was derived from a man aged 18 to 29 in good health. Some clones in this sample may be carry-over from other donors' samples. The J gene is TRBJ1-1, the V gene TRBV4-1; D is ambiguous. Input material: naive CD8+ T cells from PBMCs. CDR3 sequence: CASSQVGTFRAFF. CDR3 DNA sequence: TGCGCCAGCAGCCAAGTCGGTACCTTTCGGGCTTTCTTT.